This T cell receptor (beta chain) emerged from a study of control samples from healthy donors and cancer patients. Here immunoSEQ multiplex PCR was the method, and the copy in TCRdb shows in-frame clones only, minus some. The sample yields just under 65,000 clones, almost 85% seen once. This clone has just a few counts. V lost 5 bases and J lost 5; bases outside the gene matches: 8. The germline CDR1 and CDR2 sequences are SEHNR and FQNEAQ (reference sequence). This CDR3 has 15 residues. The source is a man between 40 and 49 years old in good health. The material sequenced was blood. J is TRBJ1-1 and V is TRBV7-9; TRBD1 matches at 10 bases. The CDR3 DNA is TGTGCCAGCAGCCCCGACAGGGGGCGGGGGACTGAAGCTTTCTTT. Translation: CASSPDRGRGTEAFF.